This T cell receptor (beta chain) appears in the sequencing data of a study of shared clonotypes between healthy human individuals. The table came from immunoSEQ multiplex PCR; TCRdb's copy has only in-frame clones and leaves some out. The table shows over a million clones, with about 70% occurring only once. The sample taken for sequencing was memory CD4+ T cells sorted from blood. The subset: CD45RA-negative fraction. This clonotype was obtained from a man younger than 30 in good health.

The CDR3 protein is CASTGQGSKNEQFF. As DNA, the CDR3 is TGTGCCAGTACGGGACAGGGGAGCAAAAATGAGCAGTTCTTC. This chain uses TRBV2 with TRBJ2-1; 10 positions match TRBD1. The J segment lost 7 bases and the V segment lost 9 bases, leaving 9 bases of the junction unmatched. CDR1 is SNHLY and CDR2 is FYNNEI in the germline V gene. This CDR3 comprises 14 residues.